This TCR beta chain comes out of a study of glioma-infiltrating T cells after dendritic cell vaccination. General observations from the study: Only a small number of patients had complete blood and tumor samples.

The table came from immunoSEQ multiplex PCR; TCRdb's copy has only in-frame clones and leaves some out. Among roughly 80,000 clones listed, around 87% were seen once. Indicated time point: after dendritic cell vaccination, including at tumor progression/relapse. Blood PBMC samples: pre-vaccination, two weeks post third vaccination, and at tumor progression. As regards this clone: Its antigen is unidentified.

CDR3 length: 15 amino acids. V was clipped by 4 bases and J by 5 bases; unmatched bases: 3. Germline lookup yields CDR1 SGHTA and CDR2 FQGTGA. Sample: blood, taken after dendritic cell vaccination. The sequence derives from a human donor with glioblastoma. This rearrangement joins TRBV7-3 to TRBJ2-2; 11 bases agree with TRBD2. CDR3 sequence (DNA): TGTGCCAGCAGCTCCGGGACTAGCGGTACCGGGGAGCTGTTTTTT. Residues: CASSSGTSGTGELFF.